The entry that follows covers one T cell receptor (beta chain) sequence. Antigen: not known. The junction does not match germline at one end; this may be a read error. Documented time point: patch test 2, 6 weeks after DPC sensitization. As for treatment: therapeutic diphenylcyclopropenone sensitization with weekly scalp DPC. In TCRdb, the RACE reads were re-called with MiXCR into one record per CDR3 protein. The table lists some 100,000 distinct CDR3 sequences, 9% to 9.5% of them singletons. This CDR3 contains 15 residues. Germline V gene lookup returns CDR1 SSHAT and CDR2 FNYEAQ (reference sequence). This entry is derived from a study of human T cells and chemical hapten exposure. Study-wide background: How much TCR each sample yielded varied, mostly because pooled library volumes differed slightly.

Whole-study findings and limits: No alteration of TCRs above 1 in 1000 frequency was seen with DPC sensitization. Given that the donors had alopecia, their immune response may differ from that seen in healthy people.

The genes are TRBV7-7 and TRBJ2-5; 8 bases map to TRBD1. The specimen comprised whole blood, sampled in connection with sensitization to the hapten diphenylcyclopropenone (DPC). The origin of this receptor is a woman in her 40s with alopecia areata. Some clones in this sample may be carry-over from other donors' samples. The CDR3 nucleotides read TGTGCTAGCAGCTTAACCGGGACAGGACAAGAGACCCAGTACTTC. This sequence encodes CASSLTGTGQETQYF.